These 20 T cell receptor beta chains originate from one sample sequenced in a study of T cells in women clearing cervical HPV infection (dated by TCRdb to 2017 to 2018). Library creation used the immunoSEQ multiplex PCR assay. TCRdb retrieved this table from immuneACCESS and kept in-frame rearrangements only. Not all clones are present; in checked studies, unresolved V genes account for under half, and no reason is known for the remainder. This sample's table contains more than 20,000 clones. The ten largest clones represent approximately 9.8% of the sample. The sequencing sample was made of blood buffy coat. The receptors here all came from a woman aged 18-70 years with a cervical HPV16 infection that either progressed to CIN3+ or cleared (not recorded which).

As regards this clone: The read ends 3 residues shy of where the CDR3 ends; the end is completed using the germline J gene. This rearrangement joins TRBV30 to TRBJ2-5, with TRBD2 matching over 8 bases. The CDR3 length is 15 residues. Per germline, CDR1 GTSNPN and CDR2 SVGIG (reference sequence). The V and J ends lost 0 bases and 5 bases, in that order; junction bases with no gene match: 8. The sequenced CDR3 bases are TGTGCCTGGAGTGTAAAAGCGGGGGCCGGGGAGACC. Translating it yields CAWSVKAGAGET. The whole CDR3 region reads CAWSVKAGAGETQYF.

A note on this clone: Read coverage stops 3 residues before the CDR3 terminus; the germline J gene supplies the remainder. The rearrangement links TRBV7-8 to TRBJ2-7, with 13 bases identical to TRBD2. This CDR3 spans 16 amino acids. V shed 6 bases and J 3 bases; nucleotides not matched to a gene: 8. Germline V lookup: CDR1 SGHVS, CDR2 FQNEAQ. This CDR3 reads CASRGTSGNMNYEQYF. The CDR3 bases that were read are TGTGCCAGCAGAGGGACTAGCGGGAATATGAACTACGAG.

A note on this clone: The CDR3 end is not reached by the read, which stops 3 residues before it; the germline J gene fills it in. The chain employs TRBV7-9 and TRBJ2-7, with TRBD1 matching over 7 bases. This CDR3 is 14 amino acids long. CDR1 is SEHNR, CDR2 FQNEAQ, per germline (reference sequence). The ends lost 5 bases at V and 4 bases at J; junction bases unmatched: 8. CDR3 bases read: TGTGCCAGCAGCCGCCCCGGGACAGTTTACGAG. Residues: CASSRPGTVYE. The whole CDR3 protein reads CASSRPGTVYEQYF. The whole variable domain, remainder taken from reference TRBV7-9 and TRBJ2-7, is DTGVSQNPRHKITKRGQNVTFRCDPISEHNRLYWYRQTLGQGPEFLTYFQNEAQLEKSRLLSDRFSAERPKGSFSTLEIQRTEQGDSAMYLCASSRPGTVYEQYFGPGTRLTVT.

In regard to this clone: Read data end 3 residues before the CDR3 end; the end is taken from the germline J gene. V gene TRBV9 combines with J gene TRBJ2-2; 10 nucleotides line up with TRBD2. Trimming removed 5 bases from V and 2 bases from J; junction bases left unmatched: 3. CDR1 SGDLS and CDR2 YYNGEE come from the germline V gene. The CDR3 is 15 residues long. CDR3 bases read: TGTGCCAGCAGTGCTAGCGGGAGTAACACCGGGGAG. Encoded protein: CASSASGSNTGE. The full CDR3 sequence reads CASSASGSNTGELFF.

Concerning this clone itself: From the germline J gene comes the end of the CDR3, since the read stops 3 residues before it. The chain recombines TRBV12-3 or TRBV12-4 with TRBJ1-1; a weak D match, TRBD1 (6 bases). Trimming left V 5 bases short and J 2 bases short, with 9 bases between. The CDR3 totals 13 residues. The DNA read from the CDR3 is TGTGCCAGCAGTCAGGACAGTAACACTGAA. Translated, it gives CASSQDSNTE. The full CDR3 reads CASSQDSNTEAFF.

For this clone: The read gets to within 3 residues of the CDR3 end, and the germline J gene fills in the rest. This sequence joins TRBV18 and TRBJ2-1; 8 bases line up with TRBD2. Germline-derived CDR1 and CDR2 are KGHSH and LQKENI. The ends lost 1 base at V and 7 bases at J; junction bases unmatched: 6. The CDR3 runs 15 residues. The sequenced CDR3 bases are TGTGCCAGCTCACCACAACTAGCGGTAGGAAATGAG. Translation gives CASSPQLAVGNE. The full-length CDR3 reads as CASSPQLAVGNEQFF.

A remark on this clone: The read terminates 3 residues ahead of where the CDR3 ends, so the germline J gene completes it. V and J are TRBV7-6 and TRBJ2-7; the match to TRBD2 covers 10 bases. Per germline, CDR1 SGHVS and CDR2 FNYEAQ. This CDR3 is 15 amino acids long. Trimming at V came to 8 bases and at J to 5 bases, leaving 12 bases not matched to a gene. The CDR3: CASGGGAGGWDEQYF. The CDR3 DNA, read in part, is TGTGCCAGCGGGGGTGGAGCGGGAGGGTGGGACGAG. The full variable domain, with the rest looked up from reference TRBV7-6 and TRBJ2-7, is GAGVSQSPRYKVTKRGQDVALRCDPISGHVSLYWYRQALGQGPEFLTYFNYEAQQDKSGLPNDRFSAERPEGSISTLTIQRTEQRDSAMYRCASGGGAGGWDEQYFGPGTRLTVT.

About this clone: The CDR3 end falls 3 residues outside the read, so it is completed with the germline J gene. The chain joins TRBV7-8 to TRBJ2-7; 7 positions match TRBD2. Germline CDR1 is SGHVS and CDR2 is FQNEAQ. The CDR3 spans 16 residues. Trimming at V came to 1 base and at J to 0 bases, leaving 6 bases not matched to a gene. The DNA read from the CDR3 is TGTGCCAGCAGCTTAGTGGCTAGCGGCACCTCCTACGAG. Translating it yields CASSLVASGTSYE. The complete CDR3 reads CASSLVASGTSYEQYF.

About this clone itself: Sequencing ends 3 residues short of the CDR3 end; the germline J gene provides the rest. The chain uses TRBV5-1 and TRBJ2-5; perhaps TRBD1 as D (5 bases). The length of the CDR3 is 15 residues. Trimming left V 7 bases short and J 0 bases short, with 16 bases between. From germline, CDR1 is SGHRS and CDR2 YFSETQ. CDR3 DNA (partial): TGCGCCAGCGCAGGGTCGTCGCCGCACCAAGAGACC. This gives the protein CASAGSSPHQET. The entire CDR3 sequence reads CASAGSSPHQETQYF.

A word on this clone: The missing CDR3 end, 3 residues past where the read stops, is filled in from the germline J gene. The chain links TRBV7-2 to TRBJ2-7, with a tentative D call TRBD1 (5 bases). With 3 bases removed from V and 0 bases from J, the gap between germline ends came to 12 bases. This CDR3 is built from 15 residues. Per the germline V gene, CDR1 is SGHTA and CDR2 is FQGNSA. This chain's CDR3 is CASSFRLGLSYEQYF. The part of the CDR3 DNA that was read is TGTGCCAGCAGCTTTAGGCTGGGGCTCTCCTACGAG.

Turning to this clone: Read data end 3 residues before the CDR3 end; the end is taken from the germline J gene. The genes are TRBV20-1 and TRBJ2-5; no firm D call. V lost 5 bases to trimming and J lost 0 bases, with 4 bases between them. CDR3 length equals 11 residues. Germline-derived CDR1 and CDR2 are DFQATT and SNEGSKA (reference sequence). Here the CDR3 reads CSAPDQETQYF. The DNA read from the CDR3 is TGCAGTGCTCCCGACCAAGAGACC.

Notes on this clone: The read terminates 3 residues ahead of where the CDR3 ends, so the germline J gene completes it. This chain links TRBV2 with TRBJ1-1, with D possibly matching TRBD1 (6 bases). The CDR3 has 12 residues. V was shortened by 5 bases and J by 7 bases, with 11 bases between the two germline ends. Germline loops: CDR1 SNHLY, CDR2 FYNNEI. The CDR3 region is CASSSDSVEAFF. The part of the CDR3 DNA that was read is TGTGCCAGCAGTTCGGACAGCGTTGAA.

Comment on this clone: The missing CDR3 end, 3 residues past where the read stops, is filled in from the germline J gene. The V and J genes are TRBV7-1 and TRBJ2-2; a weak D match, TRBD1 (6 bases). TRBV7-1 is identified as an open reading frame with a role that is uncertain. V was pared by 3 bases and J by 4 bases, with 27 bases between. This CDR3 spans 20 amino acids. The CDR3 DNA, read in part, is TGTGCCAGCAGCTCTCAGATACCAGGGAGACAGGAGGCGATCACCGGGGAG. It encodes CASSSQIPGRQEAITGE. The CDR3, in full, reads CASSSQIPGRQEAITGELFF.

Incomplete CDR3 DNA: TGTGCCAGCAGCTCTACCGACAGGACAGATACG. Encoded protein: CASSSTDRTDT. The whole CDR3 sequence is CASSSTDRTDTQYF. V usage is TRBV5-4 and J usage is TRBJ2-3; possibly TRBD1 for D (6 bases). The CDR3 extends 3 residues past the end of the read, so its final part is completed from the germline J gene. Germline lookup yields CDR1 SGHNT and CDR2 YYREEE (reference sequence). The CDR3 runs to 14 residues. V shed 3 bases and J shed 3 bases, with 11 bases lying between them.

A remark on this clone: Read coverage stops 3 residues before the CDR3 terminus; the germline J gene supplies the remainder. V gene TRBV12-3 or TRBV12-4 combines with J gene TRBJ2-3; weak D call: TRBD2 (6 bases). The CDR3 runs 14 residues. The CDR3 region is CASSFNSGEETQYF. Partial CDR3 DNA: TGTGCCAGCAGTTTTAATTCGGGGGAAGAGACG.

With regard to this clone: The DNA ends 3 residues before the CDR3 does, and the rest of the CDR3 is filled in from the germline J gene. This chain links TRBV5-4 with TRBJ2-5; 10 bases are shared with TRBD2. From germline, CDR1 is SGHNT and CDR2 YYREEE (reference sequence). V was clipped by 4 bases and J by 6 bases; unmatched bases: 9. CDR3 length equals 15 residues. The DNA read from the CDR3 is TGTGCCAGCAGCCACCAGCGGGAGGGCCGGAAGACC. Amino acid sequence: CASSHQREGRKT. The whole CDR3 sequence reads CASSHQREGRKTQYF.

Notes on this clone: Read data end 3 residues before the CDR3 end; the end is taken from the germline J gene. The rearrangement uses TRBV6-2 or TRBV6-3 and TRBJ2-5, with D possibly matching TRBD1 (5 bases). This CDR3 is 13 amino acids long. Germline loops: CDR1 MNHEY, CDR2 SVGEGT. V shed 0 bases and J shed 5 bases, with 7 bases lying between them. This CDR3 reads CASSYSRVETQYF. CDR3 DNA (partial): TGTGCCAGCAGTTACTCCAGGGTCGAGACC.

As for this clone: The CDR3 is cut off 3 residues early in the read; its end comes from the germline J gene. The chain recombines TRBV7-2 with TRBJ2-7; 13 bases match TRBD2. V was pared by 0 bases and J by 2 bases, with 1 base of the junction left unmatched. This CDR3 region has 16 residues. Germline V lookup: CDR1 SGHTA, CDR2 FQGNSA. CDR3 residues: CASSLAGLAGTYEQYF. The sequenced CDR3 bases are TGTGCCAGCAGCTTAGCGGGACTAGCGGGAACCTACGAG.

As to this clone: Sequencing ends 3 residues short of the CDR3 end; the germline J gene provides the rest. The chain links TRBV29-1 to TRBJ2-7, with TRBD2 matching over 7 bases. Germline loops: CDR1 SQVTM, CDR2 ANQGSEA. The CDR3 runs to 14 residues. The V segment lost 3 bases and the J segment 2 bases; nucleotides outside the gene matches: 7. The CDR3: CSVEWRESPYEQYF. Incomplete CDR3 DNA: TGCAGCGTTGAGTGGCGGGAGAGTCCCTACGAG.

Notes on this clone: The read ends 3 residues shy of where the CDR3 ends; the end is completed using the germline J gene. This rearrangement joins TRBV11-2 to TRBJ1-1; 7 nucleotides match TRBD1. Per germline, CDR1 SGHAT and CDR2 FQNNGV. CDR3 length: 15 residues. Germline trimming cut 1 base from V and 4 bases from J; bases unmatched to any gene: 6. CDR3 in amino acids: CASSLVTGEFTEAFF. The part of the CDR3 DNA that was read is TGTGCCAGCAGCTTAGTTACAGGGGAATTCACTGAA.